This T cell receptor (beta chain) was captured in a study of T cell changes during pregnancy in multiple sclerosis. The table came from immunoSEQ multiplex PCR; TCRdb's copy has only in-frame clones and leaves some out. This sample has some 67,000 clones; 90% to 95% occur once, and the top ten carry 1.4% to 1.5%. V shed 0 bases and J shed 4 bases, with 10 bases lying between them. The CDR3 has 14 amino acids. Germline V CDR1 and CDR2: SGHRS, YFSETQ. The source of this sequence is a female donor with multiple sclerosis, enrolled in a pregnancy study. Sequencing was performed on peripheral blood, taken after pregnancy. This sequence joins TRBV5-1 and TRBJ1-2; D possibly corresponds to TRBD1 (5 bases). Here the CDR3 DNA reads TGCGCCAGCAGCTTGGTTGCGGGGCCCTATGGCTACACCTTC. As protein: CASSLVAGPYGYTF.